Shown below are 10 T cell receptor beta chains from a single sample sequenced in a study of blood T cell repertoires in COVID-19. Generated by immunoSEQ multiplex PCR, the TCRdb table keeps only in-frame clones and is missing some. This table holds about 73,000 clones, roughly 89% found once. The sample was peripheral blood. The receptor set was obtained from an elderly man with acute or convalescent COVID-19.

This clone appeared once. The chain recombines TRBV5-4 with TRBJ2-5; D may be TRBD2 (6 bases). CDR1 is SGHNT and CDR2 is YYREEE in the germline V gene (reference sequence). Trimming pared 4 bases from V and 7 bases from J, leaving 14 bases between. This CDR3 comprises 13 residues. CDR3 sequence reads: CASSGDLKGTQYF. As DNA, the CDR3 is TGTGCCAGCAGCGGGGACTTAAAAGGGACCCAGTACTTC.

V and J are TRBV6-5 and TRBJ1-1, with 8 bases that match TRBD1. CDR3 length: 14 amino acids. The V segment lost 2 bases and the J segment 1 base; nucleotides outside the gene matches: 0. Germline CDR1 and CDR2: MNHEY and SVGAGI. The CDR3 sequence is CASSYDRGNTEAFF. DNA of the CDR3: TGTGCCAGCAGTTACGACAGGGGGAACACTGAAGCTTTCTTT.

This sequence joins TRBV5-5 and TRBJ1-1, with D hard to call. Germline V gene lookup returns CDR1 SGHKS and CDR2 YYEKEE (reference sequence). With 0 bases removed from V and 5 bases from J, the gap between germline ends came to 11 bases. The length of the CDR3 is 14 residues. CDR3 in DNA: TGTGCCAGCAGCTTGGGGGTATCGGGGACTGAAGCTTTCTTT. As protein: CASSLGVSGTEAFF.

The gene calls are TRBV28 and TRBJ1-6; a weak D match, TRBD1 (6 bases). The CDR3 loop spans 15 amino acids. The V end was cut by 2 bases, the J end by 10 bases, with 15 bases between. Per the germline V gene, CDR1 is MDHEN and CDR2 is SYDVKM. CDR3 sequence (DNA): TGTGCCAGCAGTTTAGTTGCACAGGGTCAATCACCCCTCCACTTT. Translated, it gives CASSLVAQGQSPLHF.

The CDR3 nucleotides read TGTGCCAGCAGCTTAGATAATAATCGGGATGAGCAGTTCTTC. Its translation: CASSLDNNRDEQFF. This chain joins TRBV11-2 and TRBJ2-1; D gene ambiguous. With 0 bases removed from V and 8 bases from J, the gap between germline ends came to 11 bases. CDR1 SGHAT and CDR2 FQNNGV come from the germline V gene. This CDR3 spans 14 amino acids.

This clone appeared a single time. V is TRBV19 and J is TRBJ2-1; D call uncertain. The CDR3 spans 15 residues. Looked up from germline, CDR1 is LNHDA and CDR2 is SQIVND (reference sequence). V lost 5 bases and J lost 0, with 11 bases in between. The CDR3 nucleotides read TGTGCCAGTAGTGAGCAGGCCCTCTCCTACAATGAGCAGTTCTTC. It encodes CASSEQALSYNEQFF. The variable domain in full, completed from reference TRBV19 and TRBJ2-1, reads DGGITQSPKYLFRKEGQNVTLSCEQNLNHDAMYWYRQDPGQGLRLIYYSQIVNDFQKGDIAEGYSVSREKKESFPLTVTSAQKNPTAFYLCASSEQALSYNEQFFGPGTRLTVL.

This rearrangement joins TRBV7-2 to TRBJ1-6; D is uncertain. Per germline, CDR1 SGHTA and CDR2 FQGNSA. V shed 5 bases and J shed 3 bases, with 8 bases lying between them. This CDR3 has 14 amino acids. The CDR3 reads CASSPLYYNSPLHF. The CDR3 DNA reads as TGTGCCAGCAGCCCTTTATACTATAATTCACCCCTCCACTTT.

V usage is TRBV11-2 and J usage is TRBJ2-7, with TRBD1 matching 7 bases. Germline V gene data show CDR1 as SGHAT and CDR2 as FQNNGV. This CDR3 has 12 amino acids. The J segment lost 7 bases and the V segment lost 4 bases, leaving 4 bases of the junction unmatched. The DNA of the CDR3 is TGTGCCAGCAGCTCAAACAGGGGTGAGCAGTACTTC. Its protein is CASSSNRGEQYF.

This clone was recorded only once. V and J are TRBV2 and TRBJ2-5; 10 bases match TRBD1. V shed 4 bases, J shed 1 base, and the junction held 3 bases outside the gene matches. Germline CDR1 SNHLY, CDR2 FYNNEI. This CDR3 comprises 15 residues. The CDR3 reads CASSGGQGFQETQYF. The CDR3 bases are TGTGCCAGCAGTGGGGGACAGGGGTTCCAAGAGACCCAGTACTTC.

The rearrangement joins TRBV5-1 to TRBJ1-3, with unresolved D. Germline CDR1 is SGHRS and CDR2 is YFSETQ. V lost 2 bases and J lost 6, with 24 bases in between. The CDR3 sequence is 18 residues long. The CDR3: CASSFRDGVNELENTIYF. As DNA, the CDR3 is TGCGCCAGCAGCTTCCGTGACGGAGTTAATGAACTTGAAAACACCATATATTTT.